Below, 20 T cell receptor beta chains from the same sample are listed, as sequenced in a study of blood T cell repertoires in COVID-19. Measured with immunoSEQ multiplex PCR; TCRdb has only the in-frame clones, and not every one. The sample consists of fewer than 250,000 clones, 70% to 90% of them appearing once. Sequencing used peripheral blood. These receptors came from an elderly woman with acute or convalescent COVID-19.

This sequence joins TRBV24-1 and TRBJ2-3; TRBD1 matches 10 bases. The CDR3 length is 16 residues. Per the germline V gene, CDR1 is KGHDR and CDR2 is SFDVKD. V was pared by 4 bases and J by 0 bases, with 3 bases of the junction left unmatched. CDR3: CATSDKGQGSTDTQYF. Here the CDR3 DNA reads TGTGCCACCAGTGACAAGGGACAGGGGAGCACAGATACGCAGTATTTT.

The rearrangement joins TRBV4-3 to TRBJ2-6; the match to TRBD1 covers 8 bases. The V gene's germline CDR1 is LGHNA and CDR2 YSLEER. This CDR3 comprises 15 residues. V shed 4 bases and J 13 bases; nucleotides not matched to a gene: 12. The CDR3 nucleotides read TGCGCCAGCAGCCTCGAACAGGGGGGTCTCAAAGTCCTGACTTTC. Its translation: CASSLEQGGLKVLTF.

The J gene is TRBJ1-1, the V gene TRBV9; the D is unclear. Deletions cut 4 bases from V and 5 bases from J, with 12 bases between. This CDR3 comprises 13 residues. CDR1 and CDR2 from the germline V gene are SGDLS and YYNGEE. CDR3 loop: CASSMSHGTEAFF. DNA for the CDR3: TGTGCCAGCAGCATGAGCCACGGTACTGAAGCTTTCTTT.

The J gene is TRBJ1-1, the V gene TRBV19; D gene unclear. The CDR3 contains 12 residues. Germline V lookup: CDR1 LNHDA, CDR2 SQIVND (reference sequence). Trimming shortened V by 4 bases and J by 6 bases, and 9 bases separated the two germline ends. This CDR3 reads CASSTRRAEAFF. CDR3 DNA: TGTGCCAGTAGTACCCGGAGGGCTGAAGCTTTCTTT.

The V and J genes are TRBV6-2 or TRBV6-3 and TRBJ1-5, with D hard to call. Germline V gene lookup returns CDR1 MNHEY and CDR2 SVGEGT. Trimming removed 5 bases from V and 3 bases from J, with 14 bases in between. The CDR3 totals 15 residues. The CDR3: CASSPLRVPNQPQHF. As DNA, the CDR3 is TGTGCCAGCAGTCCCCTACGCGTCCCCAATCAGCCCCAGCATTTT.

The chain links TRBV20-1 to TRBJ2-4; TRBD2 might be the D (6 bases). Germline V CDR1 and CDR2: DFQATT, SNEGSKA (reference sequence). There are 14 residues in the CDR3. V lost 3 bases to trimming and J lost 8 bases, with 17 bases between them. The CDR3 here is CSASSGRRFDIQYF. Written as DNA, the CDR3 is TGCAGTGCTAGTTCCGGGAGACGGTTTGACATTCAGTACTTC.

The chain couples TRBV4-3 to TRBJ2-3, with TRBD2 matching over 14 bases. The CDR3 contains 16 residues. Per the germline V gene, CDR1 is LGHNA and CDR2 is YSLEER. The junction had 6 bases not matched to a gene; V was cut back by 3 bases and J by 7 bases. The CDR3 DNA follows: TGCGCCAGCAGCCAGACTAGCGGGGGGGCCGGTTATACGCAGTATTTT. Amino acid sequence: CASSQTSGGAGYTQYF.

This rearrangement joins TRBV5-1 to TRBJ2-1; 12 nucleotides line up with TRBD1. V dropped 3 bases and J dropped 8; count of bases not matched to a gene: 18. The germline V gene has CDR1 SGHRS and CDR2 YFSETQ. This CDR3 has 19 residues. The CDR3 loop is CASSSIGGQGAKVMYEQFF. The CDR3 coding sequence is TGCGCCAGCAGCTCGATCGGGGGACAGGGGGCGAAGGTTATGTATGAGCAGTTCTTC.

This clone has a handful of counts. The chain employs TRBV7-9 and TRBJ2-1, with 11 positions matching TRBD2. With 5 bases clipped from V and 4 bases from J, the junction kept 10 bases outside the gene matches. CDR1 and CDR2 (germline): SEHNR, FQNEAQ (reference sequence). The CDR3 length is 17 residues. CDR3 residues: CASSPPGLADGYNEQFF. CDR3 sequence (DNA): TGTGCCAGCAGCCCTCCGGGACTAGCGGATGGATACAATGAGCAGTTCTTC.

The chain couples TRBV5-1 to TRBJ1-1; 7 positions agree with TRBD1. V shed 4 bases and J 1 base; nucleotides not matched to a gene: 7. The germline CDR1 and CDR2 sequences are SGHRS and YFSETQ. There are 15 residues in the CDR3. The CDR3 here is CASSLGGLGNTEAFF. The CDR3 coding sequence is TGCGCCAGCAGCCTAGGGGGCCTGGGGAACACTGAAGCTTTCTTT.

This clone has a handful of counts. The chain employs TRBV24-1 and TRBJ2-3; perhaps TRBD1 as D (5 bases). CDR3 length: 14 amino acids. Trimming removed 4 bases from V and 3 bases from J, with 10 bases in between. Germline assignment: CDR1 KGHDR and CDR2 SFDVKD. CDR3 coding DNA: TGTGCCACCAGTGACAGGGTTCGTACAGATACGCAGTATTTT. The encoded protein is CATSDRVRTDTQYF.

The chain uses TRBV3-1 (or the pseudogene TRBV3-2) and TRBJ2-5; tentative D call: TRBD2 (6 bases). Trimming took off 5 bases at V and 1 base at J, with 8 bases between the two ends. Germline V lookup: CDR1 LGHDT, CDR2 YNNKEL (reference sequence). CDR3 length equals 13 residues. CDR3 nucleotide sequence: TGTGCCAGCAGCAGGCGGGGCCAAGAGACCCAGTACTTC. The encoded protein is CASSRRGQETQYF.

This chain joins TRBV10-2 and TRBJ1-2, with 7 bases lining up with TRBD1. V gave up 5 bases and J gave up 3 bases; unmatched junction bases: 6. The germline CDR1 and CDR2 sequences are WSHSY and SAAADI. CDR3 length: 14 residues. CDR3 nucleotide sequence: TGCGCCAGCAGTCCCCCTGGACAGGACTATGGCTACACCTTC. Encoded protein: CASSPPGQDYGYTF.

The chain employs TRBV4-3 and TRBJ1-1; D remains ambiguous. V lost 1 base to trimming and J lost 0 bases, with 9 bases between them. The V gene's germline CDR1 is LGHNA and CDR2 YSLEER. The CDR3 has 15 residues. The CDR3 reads CASSQAAALNTEAFF. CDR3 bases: TGCGCCAGCAGCCAAGCCGCGGCCCTGAACACTGAAGCTTTCTTT.

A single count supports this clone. CDR3: CASQSGQPNSPLHF. As DNA, the CDR3 is TGTGCCAGTCAGAGTGGACAGCCTAATTCACCCCTCCACTTT. The chain uses TRBV19 and TRBJ1-6, with D perhaps matching TRBD1 (6 bases). Germline-derived CDR1 and CDR2 are LNHDA and SQIVND (reference sequence). The CDR3 is made up of 14 amino acids. V lost 8 bases and J 6 bases, leaving 14 bases between the germline ends.

CDR3 nucleotides: TGTGCCATCAGTCGGCCAGGCGCTTACAATGAGCAGTTCTTC. This gives the protein CAISRPGAYNEQFF. The rearrangement links TRBV10-3 to TRBJ2-1; D is unclear. The V end lost 5 bases, the J end lost 4 bases, and 12 bases lay between the germline ends. Germline-derived CDR1 and CDR2 are ENHRY and SYGVKD. There are 14 residues in the CDR3.

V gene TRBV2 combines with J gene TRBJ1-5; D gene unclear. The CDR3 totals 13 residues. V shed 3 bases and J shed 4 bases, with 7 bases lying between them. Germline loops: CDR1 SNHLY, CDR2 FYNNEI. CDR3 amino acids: CASSDRENQPQHF. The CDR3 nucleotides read TGTGCCAGCAGTGATCGAGAAAATCAGCCCCAGCATTTT.

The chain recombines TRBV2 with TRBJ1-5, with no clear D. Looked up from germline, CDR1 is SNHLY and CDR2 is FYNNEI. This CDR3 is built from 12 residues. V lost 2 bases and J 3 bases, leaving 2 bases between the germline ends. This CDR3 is CASSELNQPQHF. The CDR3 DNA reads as TGTGCCAGCAGTGAACTCAATCAGCCCCAGCATTTT.

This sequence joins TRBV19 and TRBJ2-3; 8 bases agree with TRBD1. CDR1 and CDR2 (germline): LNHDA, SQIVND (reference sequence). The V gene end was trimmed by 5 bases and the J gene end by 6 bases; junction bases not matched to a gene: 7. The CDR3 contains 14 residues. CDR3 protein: CASSVDRVIDTQYF. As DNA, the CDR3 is TGTGCCAGTAGTGTGGACAGGGTCATCGATACGCAGTATTTT.

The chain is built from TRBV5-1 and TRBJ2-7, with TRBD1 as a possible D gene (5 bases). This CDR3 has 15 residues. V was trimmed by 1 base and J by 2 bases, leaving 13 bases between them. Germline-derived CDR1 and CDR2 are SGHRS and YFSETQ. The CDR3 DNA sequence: TGCGCCAGCAGCTTGACCCAGGGTATTACCTACGAGCAGTACTTC. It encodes CASSLTQGITYEQYF. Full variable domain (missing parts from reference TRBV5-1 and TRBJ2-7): KAGVTQTPRYLIKTRGQQVTLSCSPISGHRSVSWYQQTPGQGLQFLFEYFSETQRNKGNFPGRFSGRQFSNSRSEMNVSTLELGDSALYLCASSLTQGITYEQYFGPGTRLTVT.